This entry lists 29 T cell receptor beta chains sequenced from one sample in a study of blood T cell repertoires in COVID-19. The repertoire was sequenced with immunoSEQ multiplex PCR; TCRdb's copy has only in-frame clones and lacks some. The profile shows about 300,000 clones, approximately 89% of them singletons. The sequenced material came from PBMCs or T cells enriched from blood (not recorded which). These receptors were taken from a woman in her 50s who had been exposed to COVID-19.

The rearrangement uses TRBV24-1 and TRBJ2-5; 9 positions agree with TRBD1. After removal of 5 bases from V and 1 base from J, the junction contained 4 bases not matched to a gene. The CDR3 has 15 amino acids. Germline V lookup: CDR1 KGHDR, CDR2 SFDVKD. The CDR3 region is CATSGDRASQETQYF. The CDR3 DNA is TGTGCCACCAGTGGGGACAGGGCAAGCCAAGAGACCCAGTACTTC.

The rearrangement uses TRBV7-9 and TRBJ2-7; D is undetermined. Germline V lookup: CDR1 SEHNR, CDR2 FQNEAQ (reference sequence). This CDR3 contains 12 residues. Trimming pared 5 bases from V and 6 bases from J, leaving 11 bases between. The CDR3 region has the DNA TGTGCCAGCAGCCAAAGTTACGGCGAGCAGTACTTC. It specifies CASSQSYGEQYF.

This clone occurred once. The rearrangement uses TRBV15 and TRBJ2-7, with TRBD2 as a possible D gene (5 bases). The CDR3 covers 15 residues. V was trimmed by 1 base and J by 5 bases, leaving 15 bases between them. CDR1 and CDR2 from the germline V gene are LNHNV and YYDKDF (reference sequence). The CDR3 spells CATSRGGEASDEQYF. The CDR3 bases are TGTGCCACCAGCAGAGGGGGAGAGGCATCGGACGAGCAGTACTTC.

The chain recombines TRBV5-1 with TRBJ2-2; unclear D gene. CDR1 is SGHRS, CDR2 YFSETQ, per germline. V was pared by 0 bases and J by 6 bases, with 12 bases between. There are 15 residues in the CDR3. CDR3 coding DNA: TGCGCCAGCAGCTTGGGTGTACAGACCGCCGGGGAGCTGTTTTTT. It translates to CASSLGVQTAGELFF.

This chain joins TRBV5-1 and TRBJ1-4; 8 bases fit TRBD1. The J segment lost 6 bases and the V segment lost 1 base, leaving 5 bases of the junction unmatched. The CDR3 has 15 residues. CDR1 is SGHRS, CDR2 YFSETQ, per germline. The CDR3 loop reads CASSLRQGRYEKLFF. CDR3 DNA sequence: TGCGCCAGCAGCTTGAGACAGGGGAGATATGAAAAACTGTTTTTT. The full variable domain, rest sourced from reference TRBV5-1 and TRBJ1-4, is KAGVTQTPRYLIKTRGQQVTLSCSPISGHRSVSWYQQTPGQGLQFLFEYFSETQRNKGNFPGRFSGRQFSNSRSEMNVSTLELGDSALYLCASSLRQGRYEKLFFGSGTQLSVL.

The rearrangement uses TRBV5-1 and TRBJ2-3; no definite D call. Trimming removed 4 bases from V and 5 bases from J, with 11 bases in between. The CDR3 loop spans 13 amino acids. Per germline, CDR1 SGHRS and CDR2 YFSETQ. The CDR3 is CASSPDTKDTQYF. The CDR3 nucleotides read TGCGCCAGCAGCCCCGATACAAAAGATACGCAGTATTTT.

V gene TRBV12-3 or TRBV12-4 combines with J gene TRBJ2-7; TRBD1 might be the D (5 bases). The CDR3 is made up of 13 amino acids. Between the trimmed V and J ends, which lost 6 bases and 2 bases, there was a span of 11 bases. CDR3 DNA sequence: TGTGCCAGCAGGATAGGGGATACCTACGAGCAGTACTTC. It specifies CASRIGDTYEQYF.

The DNA for the CDR3 is TGTGCCAGCAGCTTAGGCCCAGGACTAGCGGGGGCCACCGGGGAGCTGTTTTTT. It codes for CASSLGPGLAGATGELFF. V gene TRBV13 combines with J gene TRBJ2-2, with TRBD2 matching 13 bases. CDR3 length: 18 residues. The germline V gene encodes CDR1 PRHDT and CDR2 FYEKMQ (reference sequence). Germline trimming cut 0 bases from V and 4 bases from J; bases unmatched to any gene: 5.

The sample holds a few counts of this clone. The V and J genes are TRBV30 and TRBJ2-2, with a tentative D call TRBD2 (6 bases). Deletions cut 8 bases from V and 5 bases from J, with 15 bases between. CDR3 size: 13 residues. Per the germline V gene, CDR1 is GTSNPN and CDR2 is SVGIG (reference sequence). The CDR3 nucleotides are TGTGCCAGCCGGGGGTCGCAAACCGGGGAGCTGTTTTTT. This translates into CASRGSQTGELFF. Full variable domain (outside the CDR3, taken from reference TRBV30 and TRBJ2-2): SQTIHQWPATLVQPVGSPLSLECTVEGTSNPNLYWYRQAAGRGLQLLFYSVGIGQISSEVPQNLSASRPQDRQFILSSKKLLLSDSGFYLCASRGSQTGELFFGEGSRLTVL.

The chain combines TRBV7-8 with TRBJ1-1; D remains unclear. V lost 0 bases, J lost 2 bases, and 13 bases lay in between. Germline V gives CDR1 SGHVS, CDR2 FQNEAQ. The CDR3 totals 16 residues. The DNA for the CDR3 is TGTGCCAGCAGCTTAGCCCTACCATCGCACAACACTGAAGCTTTCTTT. As protein: CASSLALPSHNTEAFF.

The chain couples TRBV28 to TRBJ2-5; the D gene is possibly TRBD2 (7 bases). Germline CDR1 reads MDHEN; CDR2 reads SYDVKM. V lost 5 bases and J 5 bases, leaving 18 bases between the germline ends. This CDR3 region has 15 residues. In DNA form, the CDR3 reads TGTGCCAGCAGTACATTGAGGGGGGGCTTGGAGACCCAGTACTTC. This codes for CASSTLRGGLETQYF.

The chain links TRBV5-4 to TRBJ2-2; 7 bases are a match to TRBD1. The CDR3 has 14 amino acids. Losses at the gene ends were 4 bases for V and 1 base for J; bases not matched to a gene: 1. Per the germline V gene, CDR1 is SGHNT and CDR2 is YYREEE (reference sequence). CDR3 DNA: TGTGCCAGCAGCCGACAGGGGAACACCGGGGAGCTGTTTTTT. It codes for CASSRQGNTGELFF.

The chain links TRBV15 to TRBJ2-2, with D maybe TRBD2 (6 bases). The length of the CDR3 is 16 residues. Germline V gives CDR1 LNHNV, CDR2 YYDKDF (reference sequence). Trimming shortened V by 5 bases and J by 5 bases, and 18 bases separated the two germline ends. CDR3 sequence: CATSQRTGVGTGELFF. The CDR3 nucleotides read TGTGCCACCAGCCAAAGGACGGGGGTTGGGACCGGGGAGCTGTTTTTT.

The chain is built from TRBV5-4 and TRBJ2-7, with D perhaps matching TRBD2 (6 bases). The ends were cut back, 0 bases at V and 3 bases at J, with 16 bases in the middle. Germline V gene lookup returns CDR1 SGHNT and CDR2 YYREEE (reference sequence). The CDR3 runs 16 residues. The DNA for the CDR3 is TGTGCCAGCAGCTTGGCGGGGGTCCCCTTAGGCTACGAGCAGTACTTC. Its translation: CASSLAGVPLGYEQYF.

A note on this clone: Other nucleotide sequences in the sample specify the same CDR3. The chain couples TRBV27 to TRBJ2-1; TRBD2 matches 14 bases. From germline, CDR1 is MNHEY and CDR2 SMNVEV (reference sequence). The CDR3 has 14 residues. V shed 6 bases and J 6 bases; nucleotides not matched to a gene: 1. The CDR3, as DNA: TGTGCCAGCAGGACTAGCGGGGGGGGCAATGAGCAGTTCTTC. Protein sequence: CASRTSGGGNEQFF.

This rearrangement joins TRBV18 to TRBJ2-7, with TRBD1 matching over 7 bases. J lost 1 base, V lost 5 bases, and 5 bases had no gene match. CDR3 size: 14 residues. Germline assignment: CDR1 KGHSH and CDR2 LQKENI. The CDR3, as DNA: TGTGCCAGCTCAAATAACAGGGGATCCTACGAGCAGTACTTC. Protein product: CASSNNRGSYEQYF.

In its sample, this clone was seen once. The chain employs TRBV11-2 and TRBJ1-4; 7 nucleotides line up with TRBD1. The germline V gene has CDR1 SGHAT and CDR2 FQNNGV. Trimming at V came to 5 bases and at J to 7 bases, leaving 13 bases not matched to a gene. The CDR3 extends over 16 amino acids. CDR3 DNA: TGTGCCAGCAGCCCCACAGGGGCAGGGTCTGGTGAAAAACTGTTTTTT. This translates into CASSPTGAGSGEKLFF.

The rearrangement joins TRBV19 to TRBJ1-1, with TRBD1 as a possible D gene (6 bases). The CDR3 spans 13 residues. Germline V gives CDR1 LNHDA, CDR2 SQIVND (reference sequence). Trimming stripped 3 bases from V and 4 bases from J, with 9 bases between. CDR3 DNA sequence: TGTGCCAGTAGTATGAGGGGGTTCACTGAAGCTTTCTTT. Translation: CASSMRGFTEAFF.

This chain links TRBV28 with TRBJ2-3; 10 bases line up with TRBD1. CDR1 MDHEN and CDR2 SYDVKM come from the germline V gene. V was clipped by 2 bases and J by 0 bases; unmatched bases: 8. CDR3 length: 18 residues. The CDR3 nucleotides are TGTGCCAGCAGTTTAGTGGGACAGGGGATAGGTAGCACAGATACGCAGTATTTT. Translated: CASSLVGQGIGSTDTQYF.

The chain has TRBV4-1 and TRBJ2-7, with a tentative D call TRBD2 (5 bases). CDR1 and CDR2 (germline): MGHRA, YSYEKL. The V end lost 0 bases, the J end lost 6 bases, and 18 bases lay between the germline ends. The CDR3 is made up of 16 amino acids. The CDR3, as DNA: TGCGCCAGCAGCCAAGATCGGGGTGACTTTCTGCCCGAGCAGTACTTC. This translates into CASSQDRGDFLPEQYF.

The rearrangement links TRBV5-1 to TRBJ2-1; 8 bases align to TRBD1. This CDR3 is 15 amino acids long. The ends lost 4 bases at V and 4 bases at J; junction bases unmatched: 7. Germline V gene lookup returns CDR1 SGHRS and CDR2 YFSETQ. The DNA of the CDR3 is TGCGCCAGCAGCACGGACAGGGCCTTATACAATGAGCAGTTCTTC. This sequence encodes CASSTDRALYNEQFF.

The gene calls are TRBV28 and TRBJ2-7; TRBD1 might be the D (7 bases). V was trimmed by 6 bases and J by 1 base, leaving 13 bases between them. The CDR3 covers 14 residues. Per the germline V gene, CDR1 is MDHEN and CDR2 is SYDVKM. CDR3 nucleotides: TGTGCCAGCAGCAGAGCAGGGGGGTCCTACGAGCAGTACTTC. Protein: CASSRAGGSYEQYF.

The rearrangement joins TRBV4-2 to TRBJ2-2, with D perhaps TRBD1 (7 bases). CDR1 and CDR2 (germline): LGHNA, YNFKEQ. Trimming removed 4 bases from V and 5 bases from J, with 14 bases in between. This CDR3 has 15 amino acids. CDR3 residues: CASSLTPGGTGELFF. The CDR3 DNA sequence: TGTGCCAGCAGCCTAACCCCAGGGGGGACCGGGGAGCTGTTTTTT.

This clone appeared once. The chain carries TRBV6-5 and TRBJ2-7; the match to TRBD1 covers 7 bases. Germline V gene sequence: CDR1 MNHEY, CDR2 SVGAGI. The J segment lost 3 bases and the V segment lost 9 bases, leaving 11 bases of the junction unmatched. The CDR3 is 14 residues long. The CDR3 DNA follows: TGTGCCAGTAAAGGACAGGCGAGGGACTACGAGCAGTACTTC. Protein sequence: CASKGQARDYEQYF.

The V call is TRBV19, the J call TRBJ1-5; D is unresolved. V lost 1 base and J lost 9, with 7 bases in between. The CDR3 runs 12 residues. Germline CDR1 reads LNHDA; CDR2 reads SQIVND (reference sequence). CDR3 in DNA: TGTGCCAGTAGTATAGGGCCAGGGCCCCAGCATTTT. As protein: CASSIGPGPQHF.

The CDR3 nucleotides read TGTGCCAGCAGTTTCAGAGGGGGCGCGCGGACTGAAGCTTTCTTT. This codes for CASSFRGGARTEAFF. The rearrangement joins TRBV28 to TRBJ1-1; 7 bases match TRBD1. CDR1 and CDR2 (germline): MDHEN, SYDVKM. This CDR3 region has 15 residues. After removal of 3 bases from V and 5 bases from J, the junction contained 9 bases not matched to a gene.

This rearrangement joins TRBV19 to TRBJ2-1, with 11 bases fitting TRBD2. The germline gives CDR1 LNHDA, CDR2 SQIVND (reference sequence). V was pared by 5 bases and J by 6 bases, with 9 bases of the junction left unmatched. The CDR3 runs to 16 residues. CDR3 coding DNA: TGTGCCAGTAGTCTTCTCGTTGGACTAGCGGGCAATGAGCAGTTCTTC. This encodes CASSLLVGLAGNEQFF.

The V gene is TRBV5-1, the J gene TRBJ2-7, with 7 bases matching TRBD1. The CDR3 sequence is 16 residues long. The V and J ends lost 1 base and 0 bases, in that order; junction bases with no gene match: 7. Germline V gene lookup returns CDR1 SGHRS and CDR2 YFSETQ. The CDR3 is CASSLTPGQSSYEQYF. In DNA, the CDR3 is TGCGCCAGCAGCTTGACCCCGGGACAGAGCTCCTACGAGCAGTACTTC.

This clone has just one count. The J gene is TRBJ2-3, the V gene TRBV19, with 9 bases lining up with TRBD2. Losses at the gene ends were 0 bases for V and 4 bases for J; bases not matched to a gene: 5. Germline lookup yields CDR1 LNHDA and CDR2 SQIVND (reference sequence). This CDR3 region has 16 residues. CDR3 amino acids: CASSIDGSSGADTQYF. The DNA for the CDR3 is TGTGCCAGTAGTATAGATGGGTCTAGCGGGGCAGATACGCAGTATTTT.